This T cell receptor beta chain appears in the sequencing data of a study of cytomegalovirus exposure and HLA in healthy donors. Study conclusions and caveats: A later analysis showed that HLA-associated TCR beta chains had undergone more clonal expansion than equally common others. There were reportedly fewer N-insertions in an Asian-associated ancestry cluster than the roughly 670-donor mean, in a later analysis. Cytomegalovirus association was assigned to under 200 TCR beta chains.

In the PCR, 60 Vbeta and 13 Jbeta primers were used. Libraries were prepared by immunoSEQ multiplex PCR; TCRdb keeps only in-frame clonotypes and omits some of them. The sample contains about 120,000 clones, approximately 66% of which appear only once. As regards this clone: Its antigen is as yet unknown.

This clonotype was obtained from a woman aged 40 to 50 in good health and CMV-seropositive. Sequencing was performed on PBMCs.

In DNA, the CDR3 is TGTGCAAGTCGGCTGAGAGGCCGGACTGGGGGGAGAGGGGAGACCCAGTACTTC. Translating gives CASRLRGRTGGRGETQYF. The chain couples TRBV12-2 to TRBJ2-5; TRBD2 is the table's D call, not checked against the DNA. TRBV12-2 represents a pseudogene. CDR3 length: 18 amino acids.